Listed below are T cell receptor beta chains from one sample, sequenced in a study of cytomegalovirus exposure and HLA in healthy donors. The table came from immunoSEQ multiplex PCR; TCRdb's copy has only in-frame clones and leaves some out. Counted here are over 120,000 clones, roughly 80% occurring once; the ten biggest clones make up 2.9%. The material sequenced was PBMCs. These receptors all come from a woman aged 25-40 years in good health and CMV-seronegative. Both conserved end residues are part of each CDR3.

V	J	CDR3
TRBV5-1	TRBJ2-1	CASSLPGYNEQFF
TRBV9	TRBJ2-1	CASSVGQGAYNEQFF
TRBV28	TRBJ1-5	CATRWNLGQPQHF
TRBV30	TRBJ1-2	CAWSVRGNGGYTF
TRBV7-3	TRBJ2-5	CASSSQTQETQYF
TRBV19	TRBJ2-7	CASSSKAGTLYEQYF
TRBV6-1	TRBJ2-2	CASSRRAGGELFF
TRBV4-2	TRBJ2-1	CASSQVSSGSDTYNEQFF
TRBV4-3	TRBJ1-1	CASSQDLGAENTEAFF
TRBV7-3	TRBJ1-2	CASSPAGGGYGYTF
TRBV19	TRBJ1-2	CASSITNLPLANYGYTF
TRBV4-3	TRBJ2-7	CASSPGVQNYEQYF
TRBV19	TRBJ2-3	CASSILIRATSGTDTQYF
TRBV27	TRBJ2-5	CASSPRDRETQYF
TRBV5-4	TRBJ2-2	CASSLAGKGSTGELFF
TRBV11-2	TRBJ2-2	CASSARTSGGLGELFF
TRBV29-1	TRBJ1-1	CSVEDWAGISGSEAFF
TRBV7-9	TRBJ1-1	CASSLAGGYRGSTEAFF
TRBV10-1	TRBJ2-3	CASSEGLAGVTDTQYF
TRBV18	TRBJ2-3	CASSSRGQGARGTDTQYF
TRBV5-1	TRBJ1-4	CASMAGITNQIGKLFF
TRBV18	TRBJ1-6	CASSPPVGGNSPLHF
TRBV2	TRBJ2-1	CASSSSGPEQFF
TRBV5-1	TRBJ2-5	CASSSGTSGGGGETQYF